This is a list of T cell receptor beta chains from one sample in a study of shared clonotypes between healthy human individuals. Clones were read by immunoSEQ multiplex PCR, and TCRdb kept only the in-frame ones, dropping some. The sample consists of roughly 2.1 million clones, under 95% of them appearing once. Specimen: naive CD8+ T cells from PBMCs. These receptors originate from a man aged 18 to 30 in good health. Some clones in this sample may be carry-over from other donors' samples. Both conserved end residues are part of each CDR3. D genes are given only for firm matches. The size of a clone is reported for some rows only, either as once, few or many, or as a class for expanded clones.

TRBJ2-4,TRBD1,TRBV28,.,TGTGCCAGCAGTAACAGGGGCTACAAAAACATTCAGTACTTC,CASSNRGYKNIQYF
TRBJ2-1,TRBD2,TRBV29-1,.,TGCAGCGTTGGAGCGGGGAGCTCCTACAATGAGCAGTTCTTC,CSVGAGSSYNEQFF
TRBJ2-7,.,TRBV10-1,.,TGCGCCAGCAGTGCGACGCGCCGCTGGGAGCAGTACTTC,CASSATRRWEQYF
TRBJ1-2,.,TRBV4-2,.,TGTGCCAGCAGCCAAGGGCTTACTAACTATGGCTACACCTTC,CASSQGLTNYGYTF
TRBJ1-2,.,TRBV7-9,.,TGTGCCAGCAGACCGGACTGGACATTAAACTATGGCTACACCTTC,CASRPDWTLNYGYTF
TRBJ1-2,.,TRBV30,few,TGTGCCTGGGCTGACAGGCGTCACTATGGCTACACCTTC,CAWADRRHYGYTF
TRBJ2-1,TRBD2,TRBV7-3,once,TGTGCCAGCAGCCTGGGACTAGCGGGAGGGCCGTTGGGTGAGCAGTTCTTC,CASSLGLAGGPLGEQFF
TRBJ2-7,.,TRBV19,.,TGTGCCAGTAGTATGGCGGTTACTTTCTCCTACGAGCAGTACTTC,CASSMAVTFSYEQYF
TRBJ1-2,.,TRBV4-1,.,TGCGCCAGCAGCCAAGTGTCAGGGTTTGGCTACACCTTC,CASSQVSGFGYTF
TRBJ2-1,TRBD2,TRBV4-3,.,TGCGCCAGCAGCCAGGGGGGACTAGCGGCCTACAATGAGCAGTTCTTC,CASSQGGLAAYNEQFF
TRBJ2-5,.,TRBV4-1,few,TGCGCCAGCAGCCAAGAAGTTGTCTTAAGGGAAGAGACCCAGTACTTC,CASSQEVVLREETQYF
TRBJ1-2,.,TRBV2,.,TGTGCCAGCAGTGAAGTCGAGGGGCTCCGATTCTATGGCTACACCTTC,CASSEVEGLRFYGYTF
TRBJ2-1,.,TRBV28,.,TGTGCCAGCAGTTTGTCTGGATCAGACTACAATGAGCAGTTCTTC,CASSLSGSDYNEQFF
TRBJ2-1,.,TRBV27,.,TGTGCCAGCAGTTTTGGGGCGAGGGAGGATGAGCAGTTCTTC,CASSFGAREDEQFF
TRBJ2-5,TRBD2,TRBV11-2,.,TGTGCCAGCAGCTTGTACGTCGTTCTAGCGGATCAAGAGACCCAGTACTTC,CASSLYVVLADQETQYF
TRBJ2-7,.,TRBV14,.,TGTGCCAGCAGCCAAGATCTGGACTACAACTACGAGCAGTACTTC,CASSQDLDYNYEQYF
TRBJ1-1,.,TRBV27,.,TGTGCCAGCAAGACAGGGAACACTGAAGCTTTCTTT,CASKTGNTEAFF
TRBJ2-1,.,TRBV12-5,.,TGTGCTAGTGGTTCAACCACAGGGATGGGGGGTTACAATGAGCAGTTCTTC,CASGSTTGMGGYNEQFF
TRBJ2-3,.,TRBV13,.,TGTGCCAGCAGCTTAGAGGTCGAACACACTAGCACAGATACGCAGTATTTT,CASSLEVEHTSTDTQYF
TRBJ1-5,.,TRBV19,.,TGTGCCAGTAGTGTCCCCCCGTGGGTAGGCAATCAGCCCCAGCATTTT,CASSVPPWVGNQPQHF
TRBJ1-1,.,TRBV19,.,TGTGCCAGTGCGGACAGGAACACTGAAGCTTTCTTT,CASADRNTEAFF
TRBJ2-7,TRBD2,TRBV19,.,TGTGCCAGTAGTATAGACGGTCGGGAGGGAGAATACGAGCAGTACTTC,CASSIDGREGEYEQYF
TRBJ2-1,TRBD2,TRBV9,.,TGTGCCAGCAGCGTAGTCGAAGCGGGAGGGCTCAATGAGCAGTTCTTC,CASSVVEAGGLNEQFF
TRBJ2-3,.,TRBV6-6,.,TGTGCCAGCAGTCAAACTCGATCTGAGAAGGATACGCAGTATTTT,CASSQTRSEKDTQYF
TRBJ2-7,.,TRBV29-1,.,TGCAGCGTTGAAACCCTCTACGAGCAGTACTTC,CSVETLYEQYF
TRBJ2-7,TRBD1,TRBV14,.,TGTGCCAGCAGCCAAGATCGACAGGGGGCGACCTACGAGCAGTACTTC,CASSQDRQGATYEQYF
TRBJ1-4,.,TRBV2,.,TGTGCCAGCAGCCCGAGGACAGCGCTTAATGAAAAACTGTTTTTT,CASSPRTALNEKLFF
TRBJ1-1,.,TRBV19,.,TGTGCCAGTAGTGTGTACGAGAACACTGAAGCTTTCTTT,CASSVYENTEAFF
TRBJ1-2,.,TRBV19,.,TGTGCCAGTAGTACTTTCGGGGATGTGGGAAGGTATGGCTACACCTTC,CASSTFGDVGRYGYTF
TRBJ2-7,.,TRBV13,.,TGTGCCAGCAGCTTAAATGAGGGGGGGAGCTCCTACGAGCAGTACTTC,CASSLNEGGSSYEQYF
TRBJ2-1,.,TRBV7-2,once,TGTGCCAGCAGCCCCTTCCGGGGTGATGAGCAGTTCTTC,CASSPFRGDEQFF
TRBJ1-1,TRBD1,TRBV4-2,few,TGTGCCAGCAGCCAGGCAGGGACAGCGAACACTGAAGCTTTCTTT,CASSQAGTANTEAFF